The clone carrying this T cell receptor beta chain was detected once. This specimen comes from a study of blood T cell repertoires in COVID-19. Background on the study: From T cells, B-cell-depleted T cells, or PBMCs came the material, which was cDNA or gDNA.

CDR3 length: 15 amino acids. The germline V gene encodes CDR1 MDHEN and CDR2 SYDVKM. J gave up 2 bases and V 8 bases, and 9 bases lay outside the gene matches. Authors' processing steps: How many nucleated cells were present was estimated from reference gene primer amplification. Profiling relied on immunoSEQ multiplex PCR, and the TCRdb table lists in-frame clones only, not all of them. The V and J calls and clone size come from that table; D and trimming were worked out from the DNA. The sample records under 100,000 clones, around 90% being singletons. The clonotype originates from a man aged 45-60 years with active COVID-19. Material for sequencing was peripheral blood. This chain links TRBV28 with TRBJ2-3; 8 bases map to TRBD2. The CDR3 DNA reads TGTGCCAGCTGCGATAGCGGGGTAGCCACAGATACGCAGTATTTT. This codes for CASCDSGVATDTQYF.